This T cell receptor (beta chain) originates from a study of T cell changes during pregnancy in multiple sclerosis. V was pared by 1 base and J by 9 bases, with 10 bases of the junction left unmatched. There are 16 residues in the CDR3. Germline values: CDR1 SGHRS, CDR2 YFSETQ. Produced via immunoSEQ multiplex PCR; TCRdb's table is partial and in-frame only. The sample gives about 98,000 clones, about 90% of which show up once; about 2% is in the top ten. The specimen comprised peripheral blood, sampled after pregnancy. The receptor's source is a female donor in good health, enrolled as a control in a pregnancy study. The gene calls are TRBV5-1 and TRBJ2-1, with 10 bases aligning to TRBD2. CDR3 nucleotide sequence: TGCGCCAGCAGCTTGATGGCTAGCGGGAGTTCGGGTGAGCAGTTCTTC. Protein: CASSLMASGSSGEQFF. Supplemented by reference TRBV5-1 and TRBJ2-1, the full variable domain reads KAGVTQTPRYLIKTRGQQVTLSCSPISGHRSVSWYQQTPGQGLQFLFEYFSETQRNKGNFPGRFSGRQFSNSRSEMNVSTLELGDSALYLCASSLMASGSSGEQFFGPGTRLTVL.